A single sample is the source of the 28 T cell receptor beta chains below, sequenced in a study of glioma-infiltrating T cells after dendritic cell vaccination. Sample time point: after dendritic cell vaccination, including at tumor progression/relapse. Sequenced by immunoSEQ multiplex PCR; TCRdb stores in-frame clones only, minus some. The data hold 55,000 to 75,000 clones, with around 85% observed a single time. Sequenced here: blood, sampled after dendritic cell vaccination. These TCRs come from a human donor with glioblastoma.

V and J are TRBV7-6 and TRBJ1-1, with D possibly TRBD1 on 5 matching bases. The CDR3 covers 16 residues. Per the germline V gene, CDR1 is SGHVS and CDR2 is FNYEAQ. V was cut by 5 bases and J by 0 bases, with 16 bases left in between. CDR3 in DNA: TGTGCCAGCAGCCAGGGAGGGCCCCTTATGAACACTGAAGCTTTCTTT. It translates to CASSQGGPLMNTEAFF.

CDR3 protein: CASRRPGGDTQYF. For the CDR3, the DNA is TGTGCCAGCAGACGCCCCGGGGGGGATACGCAGTATTTT. The chain has TRBV6-5 and TRBJ2-3; TRBD2 matches 7 bases. CDR3 length equals 13 residues. CDR1 and CDR2 from the germline V gene are MNHEY and SVGAGI. Trimming at V came to 6 bases and at J to 6 bases, leaving 6 bases not matched to a gene.

This clone was observed once. This chain uses TRBV4-2 with TRBJ2-6; 7 bases are a match to TRBD2. The CDR3 consists of 20 residues. The ends lost 4 bases at V and 4 bases at J; junction bases unmatched: 19. In germline, CDR1 is LGHNA, CDR2 YNFKEQ. The CDR3 region is CASSLSTPNRGEVGANVLTF. Here the CDR3 DNA reads TGTGCCAGCAGCCTCTCCACGCCAAACCGGGGGGAGGTCGGGGCCAACGTCCTGACTTTC.

This clone was found a few times. The V call is TRBV19, the J call TRBJ1-3; 9 positions agree with TRBD1. Germline V gene lookup returns CDR1 LNHDA and CDR2 SQIVND (reference sequence). J gave up 7 bases and V 6 bases, and 10 bases lay outside the gene matches. The CDR3 length is 15 residues. CDR3 residues: CASRQWDRDGNTIYF. DNA for the CDR3: TGTGCCAGTAGGCAATGGGACAGGGACGGGAACACCATATATTTT.

This chain connects TRBV5-1 to TRBJ2-5; a weak D match, TRBD1 (6 bases). Germline V gene data show CDR1 as SGHRS and CDR2 as YFSETQ. The V gene lost 2 bases and the J gene lost 4 bases, with 24 bases spanning the gap. The CDR3 is made up of 18 amino acids. This CDR3 reads CASSFPRVQGLLGETQYF. As DNA, the CDR3 is TGCGCCAGCAGCTTTCCTAGGGTCCAGGGGCTTCTTGGAGAGACCCAGTACTTC.

The chain recombines TRBV7-2 with TRBJ2-2; D is ambiguous. Germline assignment: CDR1 SGHTA and CDR2 FQGNSA. The CDR3 spans 14 residues. Trimming took off 2 bases at V and 8 bases at J, with 12 bases between the two ends. CDR3 in amino acids: CASSLRMRSGELFF. CDR3 nucleotides: TGTGCCAGCAGCTTAAGAATGCGGTCGGGGGAGCTGTTTTTT.

The chain is built from TRBV10-2 and TRBJ1-2; D not resolved. The CDR3 contains 16 residues. Germline V gene data show CDR1 as WSHSY and CDR2 as SAAADI. V gave up 1 base and J gave up 4 bases, with 16 bases separating them. The CDR3 nucleotides read TGCGCCAGCAGTGAGTTAGTAGGGCCCCGGGGCTATGGCTACACCTTC. As protein: CASSELVGPRGYGYTF.

The J gene is TRBJ1-2, the V gene TRBV5-1; 8 bases agree with TRBD1. The CDR3 loop spans 15 amino acids. Per the germline V gene, CDR1 is SGHRS and CDR2 is YFSETQ. With V trimmed by 2 bases and J by 4 bases, 7 bases remained unmatched. Here the CDR3 DNA reads TGCGCCAGCAGCTTAACGGCAGGGGGCGGCTATGGCTACACCTTC. Residues: CASSLTAGGGYGYTF. Full variable domain (outside the CDR3, taken from reference TRBV5-1 and TRBJ1-2): KAGVTQTPRYLIKTRGQQVTLSCSPISGHRSVSWYQQTPGQGLQFLFEYFSETQRNKGNFPGRFSGRQFSNSRSEMNVSTLELGDSALYLCASSLTAGGGYGYTFGSGTRLTVV.

V and J are TRBV11-2 and TRBJ2-4, with a possible D match to TRBD1 (6 bases). From germline, CDR1 is SGHAT and CDR2 FQNNGV. This CDR3 is built from 15 residues. Trimming left V 0 bases short and J 6 bases short, with 12 bases between. DNA for the CDR3: TGTGCCAGCAGCTTAGACGGGACAATGGTAAACATTCAGTACTTC. As protein: CASSLDGTMVNIQYF.

This chain connects TRBV2 to TRBJ2-3; D is possibly TRBD2 (6 bases). The CDR3 contains 14 residues. V was cut by 4 bases and J by 4 bases, with 12 bases left in between. Germline V gene data show CDR1 as SNHLY and CDR2 as FYNNEI. As DNA, the CDR3 is TGTGCCAGCAGTGGGAGGAGGGAGGCAGATACGCAGTATTTT. It yields the protein CASSGRREADTQYF.

V and J are TRBV18 and TRBJ1-1, with D perhaps matching TRBD1 (6 bases). Germline V CDR1 and CDR2: KGHSH, LQKENI. The CDR3 runs 15 residues. V was cut by 6 bases and J by 1 base, with 15 bases left in between. CDR3 DNA sequence: TGTGCCAGCTCCCCAGGGGCCTCTTCGAACACTGAAGCTTTCTTT. Protein: CASSPGASSNTEAFF.

The V and J genes are TRBV4-2 and TRBJ2-3, with D maybe TRBD1 (6 bases). V was clipped by 3 bases and J by 1 base, with 17 bases between them. In germline, CDR1 is LGHNA, CDR2 YNFKEQ. The CDR3 is 17 residues long. The CDR3 DNA reads as TGTGCCAGCAGCCATGCCCCTCAGGGGTTCGGCACAGATACGCAGTATTTT. Its protein is CASSHAPQGFGTDTQYF.

The rearrangement joins TRBV4-1 to TRBJ2-7; D might be TRBD1 (6 bases). The CDR3 has 16 residues. In germline, CDR1 is MGHRA, CDR2 YSYEKL. V dropped 1 base and J dropped 3 bases, with 16 bases sitting between them. CDR3 region: CASSQVYATGVYEQYF. In nucleotides, the CDR3 is TGCGCCAGCAGCCAAGTTTATGCGACAGGCGTCTACGAGCAGTACTTC.

This chain joins TRBV5-1 and TRBJ2-5, with 9 bases fitting TRBD1. Germline V gene data show CDR1 as SGHRS and CDR2 as YFSETQ. Germline trimming cut 4 bases from V and 5 bases from J; bases unmatched to any gene: 6. The CDR3 has 14 amino acids. CDR3 nucleotide sequence: TGCGCCAGCAGCCCGGGACAGGGTGGGGAGACCCAGTACTTC. Translation gives CASSPGQGGETQYF.

This clone turned up a few times. V gene TRBV6-6 combines with J gene TRBJ1-5; TRBD1 is a possible D gene (6 bases). Germline-derived CDR1 and CDR2 are MNHNY and SVGAGI (reference sequence). The CDR3 is 16 amino acids. The V gene lost 7 bases and the J gene lost 6 bases, with 22 bases spanning the gap. The DNA of the CDR3 is TGTGCCAGCACCTCAGCCGCCCACAGGGTACTTCAGCCCCAGCATTTT. It yields the protein CASTSAAHRVLQPQHF.

The V and J genes are TRBV9 and TRBJ2-1; TRBD1 matches at 7 bases. Germline loops: CDR1 SGDLS, CDR2 YYNGEE. The CDR3 totals 15 residues. After removal of 0 bases from V and 8 bases from J, the junction contained 8 bases not matched to a gene. The CDR3 DNA sequence: TGTGCCAGCAGCGTAGCTCCGACAGGGTTCGATGAGCAGTTCTTC. Translation gives CASSVAPTGFDEQFF. The variable domain in full, with the rest retrieved from reference TRBV9 and TRBJ2-1, is DSGVTQTPKHLITATGQRVTLRCSPRSGDLSVYWYQQSLDQGLQFLIQYYNGEERAKGNILERFSAQQFPDLHSELNLSSLELGDSALYFCASSVAPTGFDEQFFGPGTRLTVL.

V usage is TRBV27 and J usage is TRBJ2-1; TRBD1 matches at 10 bases. The CDR3 spans 15 residues. The V gene's germline CDR1 is MNHEY and CDR2 SMNVEV (reference sequence). Trimming removed 6 bases from V and 4 bases from J; junction bases left unmatched: 6. The CDR3 spells CASSNRDRGYNEQFF. The CDR3 DNA reads as TGTGCCAGCAGCAACCGGGACAGGGGTTACAATGAGCAGTTCTTC.

The rearrangement links TRBV7-3 to TRBJ2-1; TRBD2 matches at 11 bases. Germline V gives CDR1 SGHTA, CDR2 FQGTGA. The CDR3 consists of 15 residues. With V trimmed by 6 bases and J by 4 bases, 5 bases remained unmatched. The CDR3 is CASSLGLAEYNEQFF. CDR3 in DNA: TGTGCCAGCAGTCTGGGACTAGCGGAATACAATGAGCAGTTCTTC.

This clone was detected a few times. The V and J genes are TRBV10-3 and TRBJ2-7, with TRBD1 identical over 9 bases. The CDR3 loop spans 13 amino acids. The germline gives CDR1 ENHRY, CDR2 SYGVKD. Trimming at V came to 10 bases and at J to 1 base, leaving 5 bases not matched to a gene. CDR3 sequence: CASGQGRSYEQYF. Written as DNA, the CDR3 is TGTGCCAGCGGACAGGGGCGATCCTACGAGCAGTACTTC.

V gene TRBV6-5 combines with J gene TRBJ2-3; D might be TRBD2 (6 bases). The CDR3 has 14 residues. Trimming shortened V by 5 bases and J by 3 bases, and 12 bases separated the two germline ends. The germline gives CDR1 MNHEY, CDR2 SVGAGI. The CDR3 DNA is TGTGCCAGCAGTACCGGGGGTGAGACAGATACGCAGTATTTT. It yields the protein CASSTGGETDTQYF.

A word on this clone: Other DNA sequences of this sample code for an identical CDR3. The chain couples TRBV9 to TRBJ2-1; no firm D call. Germline values: CDR1 SGDLS, CDR2 YYNGEE. The ends were cut back, 3 bases at V and 3 bases at J, with 13 bases in the middle. The CDR3 is 15 amino acids. CDR3 DNA: TGTGCCAGCAGCGCCCTCGACTCACACTACAATGAGCAGTTCTTC. This sequence encodes CASSALDSHYNEQFF.

The chain links TRBV5-8 to TRBJ1-1; TRBD1 matches 7 bases. The CDR3 spans 14 residues. Germline V gene sequence: CDR1 SGHTS, CDR2 YDEGEE. Trimming took 0 bases from V and 5 from J; bases not matched to a gene: 4. CDR3 sequence: CASSLVTGRTEAFF. The CDR3 coding sequence is TGTGCCAGCAGCTTGGTGACAGGGAGAACTGAAGCTTTCTTT.

The V and J genes are TRBV7-2 and TRBJ1-1, with D perhaps TRBD1 (5 bases). Germline CDR1 reads SGHTA; CDR2 reads FQGNSA. This CDR3 region has 14 residues. V was trimmed by 0 bases and J by 7 bases, leaving 12 bases between them. CDR3 in DNA: TGTGCCAGCAGCTTAGCCGGAGGGGCGGGTGAAGCTTTCTTT. It translates to CASSLAGGAGEAFF.

V is TRBV25-1 and J is TRBJ1-2; no clear D gene. This CDR3 is 13 amino acids long. Germline V lookup: CDR1 MGHDK, CDR2 SYGVNS. The V end was cut by 1 base, the J end by 5 bases, with 8 bases between. CDR3 sequence reads: CASSEFGRYGYTF. Written as DNA, the CDR3 is TGTGCCAGCAGTGAATTCGGTCGGTATGGCTACACCTTC.

The chain recombines TRBV18 with TRBJ1-2, with unresolved D. Germline V gives CDR1 KGHSH, CDR2 LQKENI. V dropped 4 bases and J dropped 3 bases, with 15 bases sitting between them. The CDR3 sequence is 15 residues long. Here the CDR3 reads CASSHAPPGHYGYTF. CDR3 DNA: TGTGCCAGCTCACACGCCCCCCCTGGGCACTATGGCTACACCTTC.

The rearrangement uses TRBV5-4 and TRBJ2-5; maybe TRBD2 (5 bases). V lost 0 bases to trimming and J lost 5 bases, with 11 bases between them. The CDR3 length is 14 residues. CDR1 SGHNT and CDR2 YYREEE come from the germline V gene (reference sequence). The CDR3 DNA reads TGTGCCAGCAGCTTGGCCCCGGGGAGCGAGACCCAGTACTTC. Translating it yields CASSLAPGSETQYF. The complete variable domain, with remaining parts taken from reference TRBV5-4 and TRBJ2-5, reads ETGVTQSPTHLIKTRGQQVTLRCSSQSGHNTVSWYQQALGQGPQFIFQYYREEENGRGNFPPRFSGLQFPNYSSELNVNALELDDSALYLCASSLAPGSETQYFGPGTRLLVL.

V usage is TRBV6-4 and J usage is TRBJ1-2, with D possibly being TRBD1 (5 bases). The ends were cut back, 8 bases at V and 7 bases at J, with 14 bases in the middle. This CDR3 region has 12 residues. Germline values: CDR1 MRHNA, CDR2 SNTAGT. The CDR3 nucleotides are TGTGCCAGCCGGGGGGACTCGAGTGGCTACACCTTC. This sequence encodes CASRGDSSGYTF.

This clone was seen more than once but under ten times. J is TRBJ1-3 and V is TRBV19; D is ambiguous. The CDR3 has 15 amino acids. Germline V CDR1 and CDR2: LNHDA, SQIVND (reference sequence). Trimming cost V 3 bases and J 0 bases, with 9 bases left between them. The CDR3 reads CASSIPTGSGNTIYF. The CDR3 DNA reads as TGTGCCAGTAGTATCCCGACGGGCTCTGGAAACACCATATATTTT.